The next 3 T cell receptor beta chains were all read from a single sample in a study of T cell responses to AZD1222 COVID-19 vaccine. Measured with immunoSEQ multiplex PCR; TCRdb has only the in-frame clones, and not every one. The sample shows more than 150,000 clones, roughly 91% of them seen only once. This material consisted of peripheral blood, taken on day 0 of AZD1222 vaccination. These receptors were obtained from an adult in good health.

This clone has a single count. CDR3 sequence reads: CASSPGTSGGAYEQYF. CDR3 bases: TGTGCCAGCAGCCCCGGGACTAGCGGGGGGGCCTACGAGCAGTACTTC. This chain links TRBV7-6 with TRBJ2-7, with 16 bases aligning to TRBD2. Germline assignment: CDR1 SGHVS and CDR2 FNYEAQ. The trim removed 5 bases at V and 2 bases at J, leaving 3 bases unmatched. The CDR3 runs 16 residues.

The V and J genes are TRBV14 and TRBJ2-2, with TRBD2 as a possible D gene (5 bases). Germline loops: CDR1 SGHDN, CDR2 FVKESK. The V end lost 4 bases, the J end lost 4 bases, and 10 bases lay between the germline ends. This CDR3 region has 14 residues. The DNA of the CDR3 is TGTGCCAGCAGCCGGGAGTTGGGCACCGGGGAGCTGTTTTTT. Its translation is CASSRELGTGELFF. Together with reference TRBV14 and TRBJ2-2, the CDR3 gives the full variable domain: EAGVTQFPSHSVIEKGQTVTLRCDPISGHDNLYWYRRVMGKEIKFLLHFVKESKQDESGMPNNRFLAERTGGTYSTLKVQPAELEDSGVYFCASSRELGTGELFFGEGSRLTVL.

This chain joins TRBV18 and TRBJ1-5; TRBD1 aligns across 12 bases. CDR3 length: 15 amino acids. Germline V gives CDR1 KGHSH, CDR2 LQKENI. V lost 3 bases to trimming and J lost 7 bases; unmatched junction nucleotides: 4. The CDR3 region has the DNA TGTGCCAGCTCACCGGGACAGGGGGCAAAGCAGCCCCAGCATTTT. This codes for CASSPGQGAKQPQHF.